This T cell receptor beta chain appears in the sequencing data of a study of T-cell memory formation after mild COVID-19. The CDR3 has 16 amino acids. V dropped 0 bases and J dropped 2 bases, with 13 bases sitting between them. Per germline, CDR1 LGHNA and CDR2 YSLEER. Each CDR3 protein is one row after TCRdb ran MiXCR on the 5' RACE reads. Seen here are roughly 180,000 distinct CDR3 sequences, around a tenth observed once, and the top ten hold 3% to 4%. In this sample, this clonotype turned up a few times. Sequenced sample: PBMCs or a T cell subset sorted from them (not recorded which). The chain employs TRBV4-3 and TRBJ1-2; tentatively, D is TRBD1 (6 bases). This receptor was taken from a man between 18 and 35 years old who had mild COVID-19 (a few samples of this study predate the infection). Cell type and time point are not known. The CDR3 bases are TGCGCCAGCAGCCAAGAATTTAGACAGGAGAACTATGGCTACACCTTC. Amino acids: CASSQEFRQENYGYTF.